Listed here are 14 T cell receptor beta chains from one sample, sequenced in a study of T-cell reconstitution after alpha-beta-depleted transplantation in children. The TCRbeta library was prepared with unique molecular identifiers. TCRdb reprocessed the PCR reads with MiXCR, giving one entry per CDR3 protein. The sample has about a million distinct CDR3 sequences; 25% to 30% are singletons. The sample here was PBMCs, mostly from graft donor cells, taken 360 days after TCRalphabeta/CD19-depleted stem cell transplant. These receptor sequences come from a boy younger than two who had a stem cell transplant for SCID, so the T cells may come from the graft donor.

CDR3 amino acids: CSARDLGLERETQYF. The CDR3 DNA follows: TGCAGTGCTAGAGACCTCGGACTAGAAAGAGAGACCCAGTACTTC. The rearrangement uses TRBV20-1 and TRBJ2-5; 7 bases map to TRBD2. The trim removed 0 bases at V and 4 bases at J, leaving 8 bases unmatched. Germline V lookup: CDR1 DFQATT, CDR2 SNEGSKA (reference sequence). The CDR3 has 15 residues.

This chain uses TRBV7-2 with TRBJ2-5, with 11 bases lining up with TRBD2. This CDR3 has 18 amino acids. Germline V gene sequence: CDR1 SGHTA, CDR2 FQGNSA. V shed 0 bases, J shed 5 bases, and the junction held 11 bases outside the gene matches. The CDR3 DNA follows: TGTGCCAGCAGCTTAGCGGGACTAGCGGTTCCTAGGGGGGAGACCCAGTACTTC. Protein sequence: CASSLAGLAVPRGETQYF.

The gene calls are TRBV5-1 and TRBJ2-5, with TRBD2 as a possible D gene (5 bases). The CDR3 runs to 15 residues. Trimming took off 5 bases at V and 4 bases at J, with 18 bases between the two ends. Looked up from germline, CDR1 is SGHRS and CDR2 is YFSETQ. CDR3 nucleotide sequence: TGCGCCAGCAGTCCGGGATCGAGGCTTGGAGAGACCCAGTACTTC. This encodes CASSPGSRLGETQYF.

The rearrangement uses TRBV27 and TRBJ2-7; 9 bases line up with TRBD1. The CDR3 covers 15 residues. Trimming took 6 bases from V and 5 from J; bases not matched to a gene: 11. Looked up from germline, CDR1 is MNHEY and CDR2 is SMNVEV (reference sequence). CDR3 nucleotide sequence: TGTGCCAGCAGCCTACAGGGGGCAAGGGTAGACGAGCAGTACTTC. This codes for CASSLQGARVDEQYF.

This clonotype came up once. V and J are TRBV7-6 and TRBJ2-3, with a tentative D call TRBD2 (5 bases). V lost 5 bases and J lost 3, with 24 bases in between. CDR3 size: 18 residues. Germline V gene lookup returns CDR1 SGHVS and CDR2 FNYEAQ. The CDR3 nucleotides read TGTGCCAGCAGCCCTTCGACGGGTATGGTCCCGGGAACAGATACGCAGTATTTT. Translated: CASSPSTGMVPGTDTQYF.

The gene calls are TRBV20-1 and TRBJ1-2; 7 bases fit TRBD1. The CDR3 has 16 residues. Germline lookup yields CDR1 DFQATT and CDR2 SNEGSKA (reference sequence). The junction had 14 bases not matched to a gene; V was cut back by 1 base and J by 6 bases. The CDR3 protein is CSARVSFLGDSHGYTF. The CDR3 DNA reads TGCAGTGCTAGAGTTAGTTTTTTGGGGGACAGCCATGGCTACACCTTC.

This clonotype has a handful of counts. This chain links TRBV29-1 with TRBJ2-5, with 8 bases matching TRBD2. The V gene's germline CDR1 is SQVTM and CDR2 ANQGSEA. The CDR3 has 18 amino acids. V lost 2 bases and J lost 7; bases outside the gene matches: 21. CDR3 residues: CSVERTQRGNYLLGTQYF. CDR3 nucleotide sequence: TGCAGCGTTGAAAGGACCCAGCGGGGGAACTACCTATTGGGGACCCAGTACTTC.

This sequence joins TRBV27 and TRBJ2-3; 8 bases map to TRBD2. The CDR3 is 16 amino acids. CDR1 and CDR2 from the germline V gene are MNHEY and SMNVEV (reference sequence). Trimming cost V 2 bases and J 2 bases; bases outside gene matches: 6. Here the CDR3 DNA reads TGTGCCAGCAGTTTACTAGCGGGCCTGTACACAGATACGCAGTATTTT. It is translated as CASSLLAGLYTDTQYF.

Concerning this clonotype itself: A read error may account for a junction end that differs from germline. The genes are TRBV10-3 and TRBJ1-1; 8 positions agree with TRBD1. CDR1 is ENHRY, CDR2 SYGVKD, per germline. CDR3 length equals 14 residues. The CDR3 region is CAISGATGAYGDNF. The CDR3 DNA sequence: TGTGCCATCAGTGGGGCGACAGGGGCGTACGGAGATAACTTT.

The gene calls are TRBV2 and TRBJ1-1; weak D call: TRBD1 (6 bases). V lost 0 bases, J lost 2 bases, and 16 bases lay in between. The length of the CDR3 is 17 residues. CDR1 and CDR2 from the germline V gene are SNHLY and FYNNEI. Written as DNA, the CDR3 is TGTGCCAGCAGTGAAGCCCTCAAGGGAGGGGGAAACACTGAAGCTTTCTTT. Protein product: CASSEALKGGGNTEAFF.

In this sample, this clonotype turned up a few times. This CDR3 is CASSRPTTDTQYF. CDR3 in DNA: TGCGCCAGCAGCAGACCTACCACAGATACGCAGTATTTT. The V gene is TRBV5-1, the J gene TRBJ2-3; D is undetermined. CDR1 SGHRS and CDR2 YFSETQ come from the germline V gene. CDR3 length: 13 residues. The ends were cut back, 4 bases at V and 2 bases at J, with 8 bases in the middle.

The chain uses TRBV5-5 and TRBJ1-4; D gene uncertain. Germline V gene data show CDR1 as SGHKS and CDR2 as YYEKEE (reference sequence). Between the trimmed V and J ends, which lost 1 base and 8 bases, there was a span of 6 bases. The CDR3 is 12 residues long. CDR3 protein: CASSLISEKLFF. CDR3 in DNA: TGTGCCAGCAGCTTGATCTCGGAAAAACTGTTTTTT.

The chain combines TRBV20-1 with TRBJ1-1, with D perhaps matching TRBD1 (5 bases). The V gene's germline CDR1 is DFQATT and CDR2 SNEGSKA (reference sequence). The CDR3 covers 15 residues. Trimming stripped 3 bases from V and 10 bases from J, with 24 bases between. The CDR3 DNA sequence: TGCAGTGCTAGTCCAATGGCGACACAGGCCTTAAGAGCTTTCTTT. Translating it yields CSASPMATQALRAFF.

V usage is TRBV7-2 and J usage is TRBJ2-5; tentatively, D is TRBD2 (7 bases). Trimming removed 5 bases from V and 2 bases from J, with 15 bases in between. CDR3 length: 15 residues. Per germline, CDR1 SGHTA and CDR2 FQGNSA. DNA of the CDR3: TGTGCCAGCAGCCCTCGGGGGGCGGGGCAAGAGACCCAGTACTTC. Translating it yields CASSPRGAGQETQYF.